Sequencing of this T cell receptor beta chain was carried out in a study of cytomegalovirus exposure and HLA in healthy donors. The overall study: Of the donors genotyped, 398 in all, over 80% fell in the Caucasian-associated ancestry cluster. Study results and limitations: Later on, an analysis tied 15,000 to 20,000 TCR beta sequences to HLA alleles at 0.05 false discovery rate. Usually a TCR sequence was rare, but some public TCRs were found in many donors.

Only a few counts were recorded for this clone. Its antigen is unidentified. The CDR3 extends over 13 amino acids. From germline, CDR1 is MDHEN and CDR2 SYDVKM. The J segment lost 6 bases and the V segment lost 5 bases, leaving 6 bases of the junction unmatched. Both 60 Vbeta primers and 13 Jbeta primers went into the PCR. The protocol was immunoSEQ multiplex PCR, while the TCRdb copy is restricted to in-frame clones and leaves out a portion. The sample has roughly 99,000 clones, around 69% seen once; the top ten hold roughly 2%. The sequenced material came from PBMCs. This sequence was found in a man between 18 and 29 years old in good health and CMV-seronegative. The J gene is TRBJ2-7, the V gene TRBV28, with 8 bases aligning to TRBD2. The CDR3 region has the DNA TGTGCCAGCAGTCGAGCGGGGGTAGGCGAGCAGTACTTC. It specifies CASSRAGVGEQYF. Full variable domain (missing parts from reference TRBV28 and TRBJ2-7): DVKVTQSSRYLVKRTGEKVFLECVQDMDHENMFWYRQDPGLGLRLIYFSYDVKMKEKGDIPEGYSVSREKKERFSLILESASTNQTSMYLCASSRAGVGEQYFGPGTRLTVT.